This TCR beta chain was retrieved from a study of blood T cell repertoires in COVID-19. Per the authors' pipeline: From reference gene primer amplification, estimates of nucleated cell counts were derived. Libraries were prepared by immunoSEQ multiplex PCR; TCRdb keeps only in-frame clonotypes and omits some of them. V, J and clone size were drawn from that table, and D and trimming were deduced from the DNA. The sample lists more than 250,000 clones; around 86% were seen once. The sample comprised PBMCs or T cells enriched from blood (not recorded which). The TCR originated in a woman younger than 30 who had recovered from COVID-19.

The CDR3 DNA reads TGTGCCAGTAGTGCTCGGACAGGGTGGAACACCGGGGAGCTGTTTTTT. The encoded protein is CASSARTGWNTGELFF. The chain joins TRBV19 to TRBJ2-2, with 8 bases matching TRBD1. CDR3 length: 16 residues. CDR1 is LNHDA, CDR2 SQIVND, per germline (reference sequence). The V gene end was trimmed by 5 bases and the J gene end by 1 base; junction bases not matched to a gene: 6.